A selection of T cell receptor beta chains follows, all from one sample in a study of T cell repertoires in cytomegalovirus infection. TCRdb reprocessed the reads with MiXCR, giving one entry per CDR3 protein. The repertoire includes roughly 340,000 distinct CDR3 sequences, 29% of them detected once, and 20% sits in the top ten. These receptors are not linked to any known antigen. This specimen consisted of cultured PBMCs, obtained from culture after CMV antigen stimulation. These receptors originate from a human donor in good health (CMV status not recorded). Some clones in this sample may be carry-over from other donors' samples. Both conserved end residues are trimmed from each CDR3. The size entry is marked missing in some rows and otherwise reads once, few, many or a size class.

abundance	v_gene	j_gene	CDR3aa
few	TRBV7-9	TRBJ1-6	ASSLRQGDSPLH
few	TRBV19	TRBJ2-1	ASSTSGGRGNEQF
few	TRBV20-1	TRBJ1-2	SARRMNYGYT
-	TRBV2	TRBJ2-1	ASSGQNEQF
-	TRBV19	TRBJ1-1	ASSIKGLDTEAF
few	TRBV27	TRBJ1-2	ASSPISPSNYGYT
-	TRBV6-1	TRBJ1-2	ASSYGGQHPNYGYT
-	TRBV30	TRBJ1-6	AWGTGGRTPLH
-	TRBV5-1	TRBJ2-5	ASSPFTSDQETQY
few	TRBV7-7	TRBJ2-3	ASSLWGGTDTQY
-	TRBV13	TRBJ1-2	ASSSRGRGYT
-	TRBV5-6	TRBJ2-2	ASGPGLATNTGELF
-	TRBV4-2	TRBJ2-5	ASSQDPKQETQY
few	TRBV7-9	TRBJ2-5	ASSSGTSGREAETQY
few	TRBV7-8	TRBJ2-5	ASSPSGMIRTQY
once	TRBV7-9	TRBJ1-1	ASSLAGRGPGSF
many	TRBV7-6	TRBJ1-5	ASSLAGGFSNQPQH
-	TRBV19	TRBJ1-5	ASSILLQVNQPQH
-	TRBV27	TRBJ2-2	ASSLWAGSTGELF
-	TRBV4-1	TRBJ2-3	ASSQTGREKGVDTQY
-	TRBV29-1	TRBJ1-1	SVDGGRTEAF
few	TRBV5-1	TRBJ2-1	ASSSESGIIDEQF
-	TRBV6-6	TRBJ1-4	ASSKQGSNEKLF
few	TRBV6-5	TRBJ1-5	ASSRRGYNQPQH
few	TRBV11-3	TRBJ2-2	ASSLLVQGEAGELF
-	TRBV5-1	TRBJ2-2	ASSWTANVNTGELF
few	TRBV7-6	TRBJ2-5	ASSCPRVWETQY
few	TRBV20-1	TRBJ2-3	SAYGTGGTDTQY
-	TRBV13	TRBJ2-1	ASRRYGGLNEQF
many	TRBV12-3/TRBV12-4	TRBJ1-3	ASSGRVGNTIY
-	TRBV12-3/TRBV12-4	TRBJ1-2	ASSFSGGGRFNGYT
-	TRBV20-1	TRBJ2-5	SALSPETQY
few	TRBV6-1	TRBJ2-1	ASSEGLGDPSYNEQF
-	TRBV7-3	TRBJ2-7	ASSINGQGHNEQY
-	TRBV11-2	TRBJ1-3	ASSLAGTGDTIY
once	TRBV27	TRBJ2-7	ASSLNPAAAGPTYEQY
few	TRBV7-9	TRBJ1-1	ASSSGTASGNTEAF
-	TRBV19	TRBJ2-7	ASSIEAGLRTYEQY
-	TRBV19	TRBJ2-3	ASSFQGSGNTDTQY
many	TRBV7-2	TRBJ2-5	ASRARGGETQY
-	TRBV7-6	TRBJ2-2	ASGKQGDVVTGELF
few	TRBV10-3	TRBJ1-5	AISERSASNQPQH
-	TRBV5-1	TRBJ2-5	ASRSSGGPPQTQY